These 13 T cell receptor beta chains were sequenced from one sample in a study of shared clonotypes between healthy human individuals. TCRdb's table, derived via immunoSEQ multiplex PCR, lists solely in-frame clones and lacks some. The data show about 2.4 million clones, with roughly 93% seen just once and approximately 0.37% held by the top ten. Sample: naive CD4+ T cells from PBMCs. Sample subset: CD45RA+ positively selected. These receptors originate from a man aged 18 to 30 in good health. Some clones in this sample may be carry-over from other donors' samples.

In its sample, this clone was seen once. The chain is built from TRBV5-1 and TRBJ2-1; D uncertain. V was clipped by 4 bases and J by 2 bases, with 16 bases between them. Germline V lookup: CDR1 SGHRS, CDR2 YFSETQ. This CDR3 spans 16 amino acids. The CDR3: CASSPSPRVAYNEQFF. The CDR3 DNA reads TGCGCCAGCAGCCCCAGTCCCCGGGTGGCCTACAATGAGCAGTTCTTC.

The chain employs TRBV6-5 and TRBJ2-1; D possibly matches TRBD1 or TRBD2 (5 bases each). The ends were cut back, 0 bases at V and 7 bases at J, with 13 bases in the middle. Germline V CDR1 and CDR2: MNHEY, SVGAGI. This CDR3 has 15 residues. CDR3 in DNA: TGTGCCAGCAGTTACTCGAGGGACGGAGGTAATGAGCAGTTCTTC. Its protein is CASSYSRDGGNEQFF.

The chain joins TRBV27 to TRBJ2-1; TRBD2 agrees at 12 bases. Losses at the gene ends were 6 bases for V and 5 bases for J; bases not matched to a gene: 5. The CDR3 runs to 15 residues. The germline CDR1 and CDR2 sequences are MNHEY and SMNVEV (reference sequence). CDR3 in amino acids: CASRPGLAGNNEQFF. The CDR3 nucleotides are TGTGCCAGCAGGCCCGGACTAGCGGGAAACAATGAGCAGTTCTTC.

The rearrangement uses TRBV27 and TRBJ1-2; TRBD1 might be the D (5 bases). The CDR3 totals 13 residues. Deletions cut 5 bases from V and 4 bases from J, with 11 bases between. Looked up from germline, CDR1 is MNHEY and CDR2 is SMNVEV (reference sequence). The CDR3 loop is CASSPGGVYGYTF. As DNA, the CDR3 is TGTGCCAGCAGTCCCGGGGGGGTCTATGGCTACACCTTC.

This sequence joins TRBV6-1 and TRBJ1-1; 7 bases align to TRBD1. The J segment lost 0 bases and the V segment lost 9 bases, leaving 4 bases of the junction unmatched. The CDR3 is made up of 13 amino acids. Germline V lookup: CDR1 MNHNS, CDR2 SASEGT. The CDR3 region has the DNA TGTGCCAGTGGACAGGTAATGAACACTGAAGCTTTCTTT. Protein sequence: CASGQVMNTEAFF.

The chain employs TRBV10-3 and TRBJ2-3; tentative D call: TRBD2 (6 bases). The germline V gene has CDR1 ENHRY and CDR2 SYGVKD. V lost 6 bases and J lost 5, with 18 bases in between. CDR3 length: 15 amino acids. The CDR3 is CAIRGSGSGLDTQYF. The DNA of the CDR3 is TGTGCCATCAGGGGGTCGGGGAGCGGGTTAGATACGCAGTATTTT.

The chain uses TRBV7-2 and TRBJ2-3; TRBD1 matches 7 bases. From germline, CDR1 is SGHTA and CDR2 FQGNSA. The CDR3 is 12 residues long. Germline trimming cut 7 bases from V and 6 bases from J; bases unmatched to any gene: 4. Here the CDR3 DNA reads TGTGCCAGCACCCCGGACAGGGATACGCAGTATTTT. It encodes CASTPDRDTQYF.

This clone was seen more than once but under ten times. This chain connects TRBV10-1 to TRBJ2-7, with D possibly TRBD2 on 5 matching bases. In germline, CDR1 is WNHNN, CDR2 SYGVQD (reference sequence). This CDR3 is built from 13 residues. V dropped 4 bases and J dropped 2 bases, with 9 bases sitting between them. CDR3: CASSVDGAYEQYF. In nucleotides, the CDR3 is TGCGCCAGCAGTGTCGACGGGGCCTACGAGCAGTACTTC.

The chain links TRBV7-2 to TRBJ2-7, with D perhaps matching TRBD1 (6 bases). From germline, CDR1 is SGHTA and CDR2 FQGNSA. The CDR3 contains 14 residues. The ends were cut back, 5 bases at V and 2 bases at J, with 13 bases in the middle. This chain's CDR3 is CASSIQGWAYEQYF. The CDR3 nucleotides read TGTGCCAGCAGCATACAGGGCTGGGCCTACGAGCAGTACTTC.

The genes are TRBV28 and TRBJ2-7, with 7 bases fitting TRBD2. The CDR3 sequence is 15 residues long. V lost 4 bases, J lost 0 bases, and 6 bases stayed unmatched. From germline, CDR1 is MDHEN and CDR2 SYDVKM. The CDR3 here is CASSSRGEGSYEQYF. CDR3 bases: TGTGCCAGCAGTTCCCGGGGGGAGGGCTCCTACGAGCAGTACTTC.

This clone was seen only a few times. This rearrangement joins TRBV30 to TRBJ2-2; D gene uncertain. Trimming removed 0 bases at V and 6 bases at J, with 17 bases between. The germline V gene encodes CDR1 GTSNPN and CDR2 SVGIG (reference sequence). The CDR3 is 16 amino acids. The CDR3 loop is CAWSVRRVPLPGELFF. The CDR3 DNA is TGTGCCTGGAGTGTACGACGAGTACCCCTCCCCGGGGAGCTGTTTTTT.

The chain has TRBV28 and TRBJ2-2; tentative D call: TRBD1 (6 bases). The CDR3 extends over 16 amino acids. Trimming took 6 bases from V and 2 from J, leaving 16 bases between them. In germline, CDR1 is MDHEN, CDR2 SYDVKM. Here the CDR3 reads CASSQTGTPNTGELFF. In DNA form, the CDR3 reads TGTGCCAGCAGCCAGACCGGGACACCCAACACCGGGGAGCTGTTTTTT. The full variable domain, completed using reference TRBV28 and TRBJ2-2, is DVKVTQSSRYLVKRTGEKVFLECVQDMDHENMFWYRQDPGLGLRLIYFSYDVKMKEKGDIPEGYSVSREKKERFSLILESASTNQTSMYLCASSQTGTPNTGELFFGEGSRLTVL.

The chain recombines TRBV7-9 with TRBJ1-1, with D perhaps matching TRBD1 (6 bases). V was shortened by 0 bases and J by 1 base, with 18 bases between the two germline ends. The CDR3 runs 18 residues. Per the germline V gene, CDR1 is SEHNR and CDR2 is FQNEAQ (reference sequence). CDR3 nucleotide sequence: TGTGCCAGCAGCTTAGCGTCTTTTGGTAGGACAGAGAACACTGAAGCTTTCTTT. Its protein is CASSLASFGRTENTEAFF.